This is a list of T cell receptor beta chains from one sample in a study of Tregs in tolerant kidney transplant recipients. Here immunoSEQ multiplex PCR was the method, and the copy in TCRdb shows in-frame clones only, minus some. The sample consists of about 240,000 clones, 65% to 85% of them appearing once. The source material was CD4+ T cells from blood. These receptors were collected from a human donor in good health. CDR3s include the opening cysteine and the closing phenylalanine or tryptophan. Fields, in order: V gene, clone size, D gene, J gene, CDR3 DNA, CDR3 protein. A D gene is named only where the DNA matches it firmly. Only part of the rows carry a size: once, few, many, or a class if the clone is expanded.

>TRBV5-6|-|-|TRBJ1-5
TGTGCCAGCAGCTTGAGCAGGGATCTCCAGCCCCAGCATTTT
CASSLSRDLQPQHF
>TRBV5-1|-|TRBD1|TRBJ1-1
TGCGCCAGCAGCTCGATAACAGGGGCCACTGAAGCTTTCTTT
CASSSITGATEAFF
>TRBV11-2|once|-|TRBJ2-5
TGTGCCAGCAGCGCCCAGGGAGGGGGGGAGACCCAGTACTTC
CASSAQGGGETQYF
>TRBV6-6|-|-|TRBJ2-7
TGTGCCAGCAGTTATAGAATCTCAGGGGTTGAGCAGTACTTC
CASSYRISGVEQYF
>TRBV6-5|-|-|TRBJ2-7
TGTGCCAGCAGTTACAGGGATGGCGAGCAGTACTTC
CASSYRDGEQYF
>TRBV18|-|-|TRBJ2-3
TGTGCCAGCTCACCACAGCTAGCCGGGGGCACAGATACGCAGTATTTT
CASSPQLAGGTDTQYF
>TRBV30|-|-|TRBJ1-4
TGTGCCTGGACCAAAGGGGTTGAAAAACTGTTTTTT
CAWTKGVEKLFF
>TRBV13|-|TRBD1|TRBJ1-1
TGTGCCAGCAGCTGGAGAGATCAGGGGGCGGACACTGAAGCTTTCTTT
CASSWRDQGADTEAFF
>TRBV5-1|-|TRBD1|TRBJ2-1
TGCGCCAGCGGCAAAACGACAGGGGCCCATGAGCAGTTCTTC
CASGKTTGAHEQFF
>TRBV19|-|-|TRBJ2-1
TGTGCCACCCAACGGAGGACGGCCTCCTACAATGAGCAGTTCTTC
CATQRRTASYNEQFF
>TRBV19|-|TRBD2|TRBJ2-1
TGTGCCAGTACCAAAAAACCGGGACTAGCGGGGTCCAATGAGCAGTTCTTC
CASTKKPGLAGSNEQFF
>TRBV29-1|-|TRBD1|TRBJ1-2
TGCAGCGTTACATTAAGGGGACAGGGAGGTACATACGCAGCTAACTATGGCTACACCTTC
CSVTLRGQGGTYAANYGYTF
>TRBV5-1|-|TRBD1|TRBJ2-3
TGCGCCAGCAGCCCGGGGACAGCCCCTAGCACAGATACGCAGTATTTT
CASSPGTAPSTDTQYF
>TRBV4-1|once|TRBD1|TRBJ1-2
TGCGCCAGCAGCCAACTTTCAGGGACAGGGGGCGGCTACACCTTC
CASSQLSGTGGGYTF
>TRBV5-1|-|TRBD1|TRBJ1-5
TGCGCCAGCAGCCACGATCCCATAGACAGGGGCAATCAGCCCCAGCATTTT
CASSHDPIDRGNQPQHF
>TRBV7-9|-|-|TRBJ1-4
TGTGCCAGCAGCTTAACTCAGAAACTGTTTTTT
CASSLTQKLFF
>TRBV6-1|few|-|TRBJ1-2
TGTGCCAGCAGTGAGAGCAGGGGCGGGGGCTACACCTTC
CASSESRGGGYTF
>TRBV19|-|TRBD1|TRBJ1-1
TGTGCCAGTATAAGACAGGGGCAGGCGGGGGGCACTGAAGCTTTCTTT
CASIRQGQAGGTEAFF
>TRBV9|-|TRBD1|TRBJ1-1
TGTGCCAGCAGCCCCAGGACAGGGGTGAACACTGAAGCTTTCTTT
CASSPRTGVNTEAFF
>TRBV5-1|-|TRBD2|TRBJ2-3
TGCGCCAGCAGCCCGGGGGGGGGCACAGATACGCAGTATTTT
CASSPGGGTDTQYF
>TRBV5-4|-|TRBD2|TRBJ2-2
TGTGCCAGCAGCCCCCAACTAGCGGGATCGAACACCGGGGAGCTGTTTTTT
CASSPQLAGSNTGELFF
>TRBV5-1|-|TRBD2|TRBJ2-7
TGCGCCAGCAGCTTAGCGGGACCCCTACTCTACGAGCAGTACTTC
CASSLAGPLLYEQYF
>TRBV5-1|-|TRBD1|TRBJ2-7
TGCGCCAGCAGCACGTCAGGGGGCGCCTATCGGGAGCAGTACTTC
CASSTSGGAYREQYF
>TRBV19|few|TRBD2|TRBJ2-1
TGTGCCAGTAGTGTTGCGGGAGCTACTTACAATGAGCAGTTCTTC
CASSVAGATYNEQFF
>TRBV7-9|-|-|TRBJ2-3
TGTGCCAGCAGCTCGCGGGTCCAAGGCTTGGCGCAGTATTTT
CASSSRVQGLAQYF
>TRBV5-4|-|-|TRBJ2-7
TGTGCCAGCAGCTTGTCGGTGGGGCCAGGAGGGGACGAGCAGTACTTC
CASSLSVGPGGDEQYF
>TRBV6-5|few|TRBD1|TRBJ1-1
TGTGCCAGCAGTCGGACAGGGTGGGACACTGAAGCTTTCTTT
CASSRTGWDTEAFF
>TRBV9|few|-|TRBJ1-3
TGTGCCAGCAGCGTAGATTTAGGAACTGGAAACACCATATATTTT
CASSVDLGTGNTIYF
>TRBV5-4|-|TRBD1|TRBJ1-1
TGTGCCAGCAGCCTCGGGACAGCGAGCGCAGCTTTCTTT
CASSLGTASAAFF
>TRBV9|-|TRBD2|TRBJ2-1
TGTGCCAGCAGCGTAGTCTCCAGCGGGACGTACAATGAGCAGTTCTTC
CASSVVSSGTYNEQFF
>TRBV19|-|TRBD2|TRBJ2-2
TGTGCCAGTGGATTACGGGAGGCCGGCAGGGAGCTGTTTTTT
CASGLREAGRELFF